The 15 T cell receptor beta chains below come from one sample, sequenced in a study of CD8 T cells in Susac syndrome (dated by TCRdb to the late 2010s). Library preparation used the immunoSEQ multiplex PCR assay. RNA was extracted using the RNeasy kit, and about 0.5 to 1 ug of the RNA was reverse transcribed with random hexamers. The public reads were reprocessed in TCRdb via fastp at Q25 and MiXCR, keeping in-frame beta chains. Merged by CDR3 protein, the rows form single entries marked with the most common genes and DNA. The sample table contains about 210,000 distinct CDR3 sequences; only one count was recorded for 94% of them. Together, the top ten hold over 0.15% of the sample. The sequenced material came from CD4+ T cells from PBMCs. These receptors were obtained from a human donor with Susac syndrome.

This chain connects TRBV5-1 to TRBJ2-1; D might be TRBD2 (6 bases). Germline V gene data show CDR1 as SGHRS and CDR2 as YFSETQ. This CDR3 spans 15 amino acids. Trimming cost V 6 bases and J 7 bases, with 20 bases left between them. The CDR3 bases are TGCGCCAGCACCTCCTGGGGTGCGGGGTTAAATGAGCAGTTCTTC. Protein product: CASTSWGAGLNEQFF.

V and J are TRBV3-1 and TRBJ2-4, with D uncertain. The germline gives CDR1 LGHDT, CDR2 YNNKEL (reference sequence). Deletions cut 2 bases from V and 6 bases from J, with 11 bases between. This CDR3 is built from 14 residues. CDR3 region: CASSQSATPNIQYF. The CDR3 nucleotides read TGTGCCAGCAGCCAAAGTGCGACTCCAAACATTCAGTACTTC.

The CDR3 here is CSVGGNSGQPQHF. In DNA form, the CDR3 reads TGCAGCGTTGGGGGCAATTCTGGCCAGCCCCAGCATTTT. The chain employs TRBV29-1 and TRBJ1-5; perhaps TRBD1 as D (5 bases). Deletions cut 4 bases from V and 7 bases from J, with 14 bases between. The CDR3 contains 13 residues. Per the germline V gene, CDR1 is SQVTM and CDR2 is ANQGSEA.

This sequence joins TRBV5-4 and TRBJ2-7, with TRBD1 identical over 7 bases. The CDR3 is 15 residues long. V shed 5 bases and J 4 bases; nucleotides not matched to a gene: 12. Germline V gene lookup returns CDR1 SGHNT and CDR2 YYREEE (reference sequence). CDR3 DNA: TGTGCCAGCAGGGATGCCCGGGACAGAGAATACGAGCAGTACTTC. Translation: CASRDARDREYEQYF.

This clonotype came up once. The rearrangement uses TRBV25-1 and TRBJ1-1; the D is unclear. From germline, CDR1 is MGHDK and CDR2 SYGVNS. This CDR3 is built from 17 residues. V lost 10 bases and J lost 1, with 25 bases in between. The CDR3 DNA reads TGTGCCAACAGCCCGGACGGCCTTACCGGGTGGAACACTGAAGCTTTCTTT. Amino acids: CANSPDGLTGWNTEAFF.

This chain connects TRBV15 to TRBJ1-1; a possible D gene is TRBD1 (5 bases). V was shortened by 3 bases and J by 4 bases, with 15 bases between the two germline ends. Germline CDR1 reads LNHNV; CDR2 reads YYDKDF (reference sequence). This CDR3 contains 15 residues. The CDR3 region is CATSRGRRGSTEAFF. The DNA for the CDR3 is TGTGCCACCAGCAGGGGCCGTCGGGGGAGCACTGAAGCTTTCTTT. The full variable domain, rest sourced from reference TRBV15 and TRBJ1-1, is DAMVIQNPRYQVTQFGKPVTLSCSQTLNHNVMYWYQQKSSQAPKLLFHYYDKDFNNEADTPDNFQSRRPNTSFCFLDIRSPGLGDTAMYLCATSRGRRGSTEAFFGQGTRLTVV.

Here the CDR3 reads CASKKPFSNQPQHF. The CDR3 nucleotides read TGTGCCAGCAAAAAGCCCTTTAGCAATCAGCCCCAGCATTTT. The chain has TRBV6-2 or TRBV6-3 and TRBJ1-5; D is undetermined. CDR3 size: 14 residues. The germline V and J ends were trimmed by 7 bases and 0 bases, with 10 bases remaining between them. Germline V gives CDR1 MNHEY, CDR2 SVGEGT.

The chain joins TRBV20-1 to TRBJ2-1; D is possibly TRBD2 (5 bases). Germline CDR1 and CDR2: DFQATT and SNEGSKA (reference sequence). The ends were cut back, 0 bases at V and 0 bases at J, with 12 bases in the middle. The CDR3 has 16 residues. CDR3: CSARDLTGSSYNEQFF. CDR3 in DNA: TGCAGTGCTAGAGATCTAACGGGAAGCTCCTACAATGAGCAGTTCTTC.

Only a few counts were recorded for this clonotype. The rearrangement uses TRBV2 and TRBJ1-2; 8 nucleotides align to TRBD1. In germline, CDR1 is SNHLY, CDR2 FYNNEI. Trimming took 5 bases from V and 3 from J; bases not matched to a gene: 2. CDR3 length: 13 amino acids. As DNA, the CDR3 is TGTGCCAGCAGTCCGACAGGGGACTATGGCTACACCTTC. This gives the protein CASSPTGDYGYTF.

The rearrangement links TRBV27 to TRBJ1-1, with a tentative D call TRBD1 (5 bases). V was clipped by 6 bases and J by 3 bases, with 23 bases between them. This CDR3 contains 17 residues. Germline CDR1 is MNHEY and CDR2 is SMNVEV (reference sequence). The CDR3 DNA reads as TGTGCCAGCAGCCCCTCCGGGGAGGGGAGGCGGGACACTGAAGCTTTCTTT. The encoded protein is CASSPSGEGRRDTEAFF.

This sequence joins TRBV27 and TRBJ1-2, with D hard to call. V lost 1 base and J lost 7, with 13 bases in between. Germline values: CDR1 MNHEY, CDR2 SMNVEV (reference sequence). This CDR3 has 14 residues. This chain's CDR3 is CASSLYAGVAGYTF. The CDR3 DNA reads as TGTGCCAGCAGTTTATATGCCGGGGTAGCTGGCTACACCTTC.

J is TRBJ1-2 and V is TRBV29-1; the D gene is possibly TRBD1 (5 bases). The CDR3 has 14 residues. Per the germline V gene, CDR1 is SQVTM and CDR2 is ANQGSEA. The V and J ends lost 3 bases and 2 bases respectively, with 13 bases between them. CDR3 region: CSVEGGLPNYGYTF. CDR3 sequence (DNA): TGCAGCGTTGAGGGGGGGTTGCCGAACTATGGCTACACCTTC.

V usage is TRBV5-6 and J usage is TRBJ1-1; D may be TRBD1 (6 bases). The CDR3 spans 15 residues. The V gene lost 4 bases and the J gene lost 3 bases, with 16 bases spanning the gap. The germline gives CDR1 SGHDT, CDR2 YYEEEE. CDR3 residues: CASSNPVTGYTEAFF. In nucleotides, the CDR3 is TGTGCCAGCAGCAATCCGGTAACAGGGTACACTGAAGCTTTCTTT.

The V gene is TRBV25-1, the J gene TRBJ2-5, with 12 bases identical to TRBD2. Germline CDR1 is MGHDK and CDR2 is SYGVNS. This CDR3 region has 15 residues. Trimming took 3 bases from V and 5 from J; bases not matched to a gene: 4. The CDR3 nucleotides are TGTGCCAGCAGTGAGCTAGCGGGGGGGGTGGAGACCCAGTACTTC. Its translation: CASSELAGGVETQYF.

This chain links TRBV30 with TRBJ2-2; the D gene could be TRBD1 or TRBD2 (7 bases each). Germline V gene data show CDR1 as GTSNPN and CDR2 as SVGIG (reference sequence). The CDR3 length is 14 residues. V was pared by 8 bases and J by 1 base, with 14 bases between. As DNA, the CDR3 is TGTGCCCACGGGGGGACAGTGAACACCGGGGAGCTGTTTTTT. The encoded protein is CAHGGTVNTGELFF.